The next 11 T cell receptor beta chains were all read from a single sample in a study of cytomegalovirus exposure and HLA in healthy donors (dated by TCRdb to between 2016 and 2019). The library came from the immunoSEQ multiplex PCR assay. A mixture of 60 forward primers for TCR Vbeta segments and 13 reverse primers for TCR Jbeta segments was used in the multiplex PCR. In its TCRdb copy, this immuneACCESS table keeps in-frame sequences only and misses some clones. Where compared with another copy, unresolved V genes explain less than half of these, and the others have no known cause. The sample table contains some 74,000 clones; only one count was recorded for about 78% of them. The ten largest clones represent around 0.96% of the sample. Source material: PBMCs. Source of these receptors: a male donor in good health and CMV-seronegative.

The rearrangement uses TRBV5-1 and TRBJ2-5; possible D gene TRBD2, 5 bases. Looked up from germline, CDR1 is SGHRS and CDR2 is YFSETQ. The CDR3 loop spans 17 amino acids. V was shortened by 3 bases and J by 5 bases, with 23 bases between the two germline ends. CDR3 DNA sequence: TGCGCCAGCAGCTCCGCTTTGTCAAGGGCGGGCGGGGAGACCCAGTACTTC. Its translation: CASSSALSRAGGETQYF.

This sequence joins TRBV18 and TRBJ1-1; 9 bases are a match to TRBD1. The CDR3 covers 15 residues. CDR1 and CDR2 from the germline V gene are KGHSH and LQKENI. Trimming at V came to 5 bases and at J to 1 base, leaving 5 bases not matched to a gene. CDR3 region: CASSAGTGTNTEAFF. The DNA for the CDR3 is TGTGCCAGCTCAGCCGGGACAGGGACGAACACTGAAGCTTTCTTT.

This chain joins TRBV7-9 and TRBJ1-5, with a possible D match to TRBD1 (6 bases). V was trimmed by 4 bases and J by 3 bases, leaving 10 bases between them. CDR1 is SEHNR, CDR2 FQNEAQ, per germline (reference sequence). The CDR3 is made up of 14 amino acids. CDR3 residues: CASSSTGFNQPQHF. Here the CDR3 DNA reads TGTGCCAGCAGCTCCACAGGGTTCAATCAGCCCCAGCATTTT. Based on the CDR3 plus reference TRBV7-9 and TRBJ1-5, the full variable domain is DTGVSQNPRHKITKRGQNVTFRCDPISEHNRLYWYRQTLGQGPEFLTYFQNEAQLEKSRLLSDRFSAERPKGSFSTLEIQRTEQGDSAMYLCASSSTGFNQPQHFGDGTRLSIL.

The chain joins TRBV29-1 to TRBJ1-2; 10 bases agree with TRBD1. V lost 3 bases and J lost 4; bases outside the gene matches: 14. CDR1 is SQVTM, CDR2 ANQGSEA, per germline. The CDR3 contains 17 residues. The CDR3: CSVDVRDRGSGSYGYTF. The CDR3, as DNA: TGCAGCGTTGATGTTAGGGACAGGGGCTCCGGCTCCTATGGCTACACCTTC. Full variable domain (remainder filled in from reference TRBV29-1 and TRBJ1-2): SAVISQKPSRDICQRGTSLTIQCQVDSQVTMMFWYRQQPGQSLTLIATANQGSEATYESGFVIDKFPISRPNLTFSTLTVSNMSPEDSSIYLCSVDVRDRGSGSYGYTFGSGTRLTVV.

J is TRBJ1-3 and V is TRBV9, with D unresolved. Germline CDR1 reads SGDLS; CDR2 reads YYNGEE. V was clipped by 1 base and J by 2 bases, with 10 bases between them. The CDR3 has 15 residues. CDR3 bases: TGTGCCAGCAGCGTAACGGGTTTCGCTGGAAACACCATATATTTT. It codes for CASSVTGFAGNTIYF.

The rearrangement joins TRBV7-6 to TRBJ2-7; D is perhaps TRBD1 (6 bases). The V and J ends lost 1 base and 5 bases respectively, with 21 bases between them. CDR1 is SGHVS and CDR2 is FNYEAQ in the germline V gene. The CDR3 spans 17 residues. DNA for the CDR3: TGTGCCAGCAGCTTAGACTCTTTTGGGGATGGGGGCGACGAGCAGTACTTC. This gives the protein CASSLDSFGDGGDEQYF.

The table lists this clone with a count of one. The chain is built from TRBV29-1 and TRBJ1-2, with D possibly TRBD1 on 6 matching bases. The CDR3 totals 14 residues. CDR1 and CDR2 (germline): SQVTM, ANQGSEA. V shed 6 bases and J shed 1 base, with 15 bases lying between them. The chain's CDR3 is CSVDKDRFNYGYTF. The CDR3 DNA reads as TGCAGCGTGGACAAAGACAGGTTTAACTATGGCTACACCTTC.

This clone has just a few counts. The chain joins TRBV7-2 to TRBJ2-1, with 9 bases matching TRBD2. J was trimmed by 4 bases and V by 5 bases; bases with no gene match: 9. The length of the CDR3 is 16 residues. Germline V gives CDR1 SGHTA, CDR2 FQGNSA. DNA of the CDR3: TGTGCCAGCAGCGGGAGGCGGGGGGGAACATACAATGAGCAGTTCTTC. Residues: CASSGRRGGTYNEQFF. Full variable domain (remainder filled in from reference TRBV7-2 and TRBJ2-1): GAGVSQSPSNKVTEKGKDVELRCDPISGHTALYWYRQSLGQGLEFLIYFQGNSAPDKSGLPSDRFSAERTGGSVSTLTIQRTQQEDSAVYLCASSGRRGGTYNEQFFGPGTRLTVL.

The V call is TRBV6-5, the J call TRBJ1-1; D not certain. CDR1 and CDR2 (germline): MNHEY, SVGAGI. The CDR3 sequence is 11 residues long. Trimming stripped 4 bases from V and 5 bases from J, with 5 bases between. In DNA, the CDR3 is TGTGCCAGCAGTTTCGGGACTGAAGCTTTCTTT. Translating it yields CASSFGTEAFF.

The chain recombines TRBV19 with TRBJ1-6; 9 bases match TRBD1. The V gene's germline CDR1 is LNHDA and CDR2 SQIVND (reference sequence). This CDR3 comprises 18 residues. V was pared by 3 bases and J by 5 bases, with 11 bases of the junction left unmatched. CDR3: CASSISGTGTLNNSPLHF. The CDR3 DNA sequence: TGTGCCAGTAGTATCTCCGGGACAGGGACTTTAAATAATTCACCCCTCCACTTT.

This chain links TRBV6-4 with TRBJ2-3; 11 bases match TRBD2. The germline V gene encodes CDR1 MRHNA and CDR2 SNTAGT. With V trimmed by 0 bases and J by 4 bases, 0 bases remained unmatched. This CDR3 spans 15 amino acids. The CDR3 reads CASSDSSGGADTQYF. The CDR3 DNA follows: TGTGCCAGCAGTGACTCTAGCGGGGGGGCAGATACGCAGTATTTT.